This T cell receptor (beta chain) was found in a study of response to subunit inactivated influenza vaccine. General study results and limits: New T cells are recruited in small numbers by each seasonal influenza vaccination, according to the authors' suggestion.

TCRdb independently ran MiXCR on the RT-PCR reads; one entry per CDR3 protein. The sample lists roughly 620,000 distinct CDR3 sequences, around 11% occurring once. About this clonotype: As yet, its antigen is unknown.

Germline CDR1 and CDR2: SEHNR and FQNEAQ (reference sequence). This CDR3 has 14 residues. The V and J ends lost 1 base and 3 bases respectively, with 9 bases between them. The same sample was also used in a study of T cells expressing NK-cell markers. According to that study: It was by 5'RACE template switching with UMIs that TCR beta cDNA was made. HCMV seropositivity marked most of the eight sequenced donors; one was seronegative.

The sequence derives from a man aged 50 or older who received an inactivated influenza vaccine. The sequences come from PBMCs from blood, collected on the day of vaccination. The rearrangement links TRBV7-9 to TRBJ1-2, with D uncertain. The CDR3 DNA follows: TGTGCCAGCAGCTTAGATTCTGTGCACTATGGCTACACCTTC. Protein sequence: CASSLDSVHYGYTF. The whole variable domain, remainder taken from reference TRBV7-9 and TRBJ1-2, is DTGVSQNPRHKITKRGQNVTFRCDPISEHNRLYWYRQTLGQGPEFLTYFQNEAQLEKSRLLSDRFSAERPKGSFSTLEIQRTEQGDSAMYLCASSLDSVHYGYTFGSGTRLTVV.